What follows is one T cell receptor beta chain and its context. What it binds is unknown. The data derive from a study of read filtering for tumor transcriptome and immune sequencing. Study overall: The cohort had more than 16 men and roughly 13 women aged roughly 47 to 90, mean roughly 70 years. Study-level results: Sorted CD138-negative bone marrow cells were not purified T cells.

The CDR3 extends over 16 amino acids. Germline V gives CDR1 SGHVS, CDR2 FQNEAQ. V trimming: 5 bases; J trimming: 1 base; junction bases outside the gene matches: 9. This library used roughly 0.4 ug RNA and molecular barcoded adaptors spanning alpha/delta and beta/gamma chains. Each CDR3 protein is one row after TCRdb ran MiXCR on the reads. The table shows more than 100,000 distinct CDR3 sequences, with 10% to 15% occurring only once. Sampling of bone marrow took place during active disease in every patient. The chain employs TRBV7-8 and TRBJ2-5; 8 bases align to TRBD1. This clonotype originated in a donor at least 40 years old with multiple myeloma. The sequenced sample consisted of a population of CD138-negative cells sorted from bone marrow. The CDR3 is CASSHRRQGPQETQYF. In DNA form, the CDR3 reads TGTGCCAGCAGCCACCGCCGACAGGGGCCCCAAGAGACCCAGTACTTC.